Below, 29 T cell receptor beta chains from the same sample are listed, as sequenced in a study of blood T cell repertoires in COVID-19 (dated by TCRdb to between 2020 and 2021). Receptor amplification or capture employed the immunoSEQ multiplex PCR assay. In TCRdb, the immuneACCESS table is reduced to in-frame sequences with V and J assigned. These tables do not hold every clone; where another copy was compared, an unresolved V gene accounts for under half, and the others remain unexplained. The sample table shows roughly 160,000 clones, and roughly 90% are seen once. 0.5% to 0.6% of the sample belongs to the ten largest clones. Source material: peripheral blood. These receptors all stem from a man aged 50-59 years with acute or convalescent COVID-19.

The V and J genes are TRBV4-2 and TRBJ2-7; 8 bases match TRBD2. Germline CDR1 is LGHNA and CDR2 is YNFKEQ. Trimming cost V 0 bases and J 6 bases; bases outside gene matches: 4. The CDR3 is 14 amino acids. The CDR3 protein is CASSQEWTSLEQYF. The CDR3 bases are TGTGCCAGCAGCCAAGAGTGGACTAGCCTCGAGCAGTACTTC.

The chain employs TRBV7-2 and TRBJ2-3; no reliable D call. V lost 5 bases to trimming and J lost 6 bases, with 18 bases between them. Per the germline V gene, CDR1 is SGHTA and CDR2 is FQGNSA. The CDR3 consists of 15 residues. The chain's CDR3 is CASSQESGTVDTQYF. CDR3 in DNA: TGTGCCAGCAGCCAAGAATCAGGAACCGTTGATACGCAGTATTTT.

The chain is built from TRBV7-6 and TRBJ2-7; 11 bases align to TRBD2. CDR3 length equals 16 residues. The ends lost 4 bases at V and 5 bases at J; junction bases unmatched: 10. Germline CDR1 is SGHVS and CDR2 is FNYEAQ. Written as DNA, the CDR3 is TGTGCCAGCAGCTCTACCCTAGCGGGAGGTATCAACGAGCAGTACTTC. Its translation is CASSSTLAGGINEQYF.

The chain couples TRBV27 to TRBJ1-4; D gene ambiguous. V dropped 6 bases and J dropped 4 bases, with 9 bases sitting between them. Germline V gene data show CDR1 as MNHEY and CDR2 as SMNVEV (reference sequence). The CDR3 runs 13 residues. Here the CDR3 reads CASRGAGNEKLFF. In DNA, the CDR3 is TGTGCCAGCAGGGGCGCGGGTAATGAAAAACTGTTTTTT.

The chain is built from TRBV30 and TRBJ1-6; D not certain. Germline V gene sequence: CDR1 GTSNPN, CDR2 SVGIG (reference sequence). The V end was cut by 1 base, the J end by 0 bases, with 4 bases between. CDR3 length equals 14 residues. The CDR3 DNA reads as TGTGCCTGGAGTGGCAGCTCCTATAATTCACCCCTCCACTTT. This codes for CAWSGSSYNSPLHF. Full variable domain (outside the CDR3, taken from reference TRBV30 and TRBJ1-6): SQTIHQWPATLVQPVGSPLSLECTVEGTSNPNLYWYRQAAGRGLQLLFYSVGIGQISSEVPQNLSASRPQDRQFILSSKKLLLSDSGFYLCAWSGSSYNSPLHFGNGTRLTVT.

The chain employs TRBV3-1 (or the pseudogene TRBV3-2) and TRBJ2-1; TRBD2 agrees at 11 bases. Trimming removed 1 base from V and 4 bases from J; junction bases left unmatched: 6. This CDR3 has 17 amino acids. Germline CDR1 LGHDT, CDR2 YNNKEL (reference sequence). CDR3 amino acids: CASSQVTSGRGYNEQFF. The CDR3 DNA reads as TGTGCCAGCAGCCAAGTCACTAGCGGGAGAGGGTACAATGAGCAGTTCTTC.

The gene calls are TRBV5-1 and TRBJ2-5; D may be TRBD1 (6 bases). CDR3 length equals 14 residues. Between the trimmed V and J ends, which lost 4 bases and 2 bases, there was a span of 12 bases. Germline CDR1 reads SGHRS; CDR2 reads YFSETQ. The CDR3 DNA follows: TGCGCCAGCAGCCTTGGACAGAGACAAGAGACCCAGTACTTC. Translating gives CASSLGQRQETQYF.

The CDR3 here is CASSLARTLFFGNTIYF. Written as DNA, the CDR3 is TGTGCCAGCAGCTTAGCGCGAACGTTGTTTTTTGGAAACACCATATATTTT. The V call is TRBV7-9, the J call TRBJ1-3; D gene uncertain. V lost 0 bases, J lost 3 bases, and 15 bases lay in between. CDR1 and CDR2 from the germline V gene are SEHNR and FQNEAQ (reference sequence). This CDR3 contains 17 residues.

This clone was counted a single time. The CDR3 reads CASSVEGQGANEQFF. For the CDR3, the DNA is TGTGCCAGCAGCGTAGAAGGACAGGGGGCGAATGAGCAGTTCTTC. V usage is TRBV9 and J usage is TRBJ2-1; 11 bases fit TRBD1. V was pared by 0 bases and J by 7 bases, with 3 bases of the junction left unmatched. This CDR3 is 15 amino acids long. CDR1 and CDR2 from the germline V gene are SGDLS and YYNGEE.

Only one count was recorded for this clone. The V and J genes are TRBV9 and TRBJ2-2; TRBD2 matches 9 bases. The CDR3 has 17 amino acids. V gave up 0 bases and J gave up 2 bases; unmatched junction bases: 5. CDR1 is SGDLS and CDR2 is YYNGEE in the germline V gene. As DNA, the CDR3 is TGTGCCAGCAGCGTAGGGCTAGCGGGACCAAACACCGGGGAGCTGTTTTTT. It translates to CASSVGLAGPNTGELFF.

V usage is TRBV21-1 and J usage is TRBJ2-3; the table's D call, TRBD2, was not checked against the DNA. TRBV21-1 corresponds to a pseudogene. The CDR3 runs to 17 residues. The CDR3 DNA follows: TGTGCCAGCAGCAATAAGACGGAGCGGAGAATCACAGATACGCAGTATTTT. Amino acids: CASSNKTERRITDTQYF.

V is TRBV11-2 and J is TRBJ1-3; no definite D call. Trimming shortened V by 4 bases and J by 0 bases, and 13 bases separated the two germline ends. Germline CDR1 and CDR2: SGHAT and FQNNGV. The CDR3 runs 16 residues. CDR3 sequence: CASSSSTPSSGNTIYF. CDR3 nucleotides: TGTGCCAGCAGCTCATCAACCCCCAGCTCTGGAAACACCATATATTTT. The variable domain in full, with the rest retrieved from reference TRBV11-2 and TRBJ1-3, is EAGVAQSPRYKIIEKRQSVAFWCNPISGHATLYWYQQILGQGPKLLIQFQNNGVVDDSQLPKDRFSAERLKGVDSTLKIQPAKLEDSAVYLCASSSSTPSSGNTIYFGEGSWLTVV.

This clone was seen a few times. This rearrangement joins TRBV5-6 to TRBJ1-1; no firm D call. The CDR3 is made up of 12 amino acids. Trimming took off 4 bases at V and 0 bases at J, with 4 bases between the two ends. CDR1 is SGHDT, CDR2 YYEEEE, per germline. The CDR3 DNA sequence: TGTGCCAGCAGCATCGTGAACACTGAAGCTTTCTTT. This codes for CASSIVNTEAFF.

CDR3 bases: TGTGCCTCCCGACGGAGCTCCTACGAGCAGTACTTC. Its translation is CASRRSSYEQYF. This chain uses TRBV30 with TRBJ2-7; D ambiguous. In germline, CDR1 is GTSNPN, CDR2 SVGIG (reference sequence). The V end was cut by 7 bases, the J end by 0 bases, with 10 bases between. There are 12 residues in the CDR3. Using reference TRBV30 and TRBJ2-7 for the parts outside the CDR3, the full variable domain is SQTIHQWPATLVQPVGSPLSLECTVEGTSNPNLYWYRQAAGRGLQLLFYSVGIGQISSEVPQNLSASRPQDRQFILSSKKLLLSDSGFYLCASRRSSYEQYFGPGTRLTVT.

The chain uses TRBV5-1 and TRBJ2-1; 16 positions agree with TRBD2. This CDR3 is built from 18 residues. V was clipped by 4 bases and J by 3 bases; unmatched bases: 7. Germline V gene lookup returns CDR1 SGHRS and CDR2 YFSETQ. The CDR3 DNA follows: TGCGCCAGCAGCCCAGGGACTAGCGGGAGGGCCTTCTACAATGAGCAGTTCTTC. Its translation is CASSPGTSGRAFYNEQFF.

The J gene is TRBJ2-1, the V gene TRBV4-1; 15 bases are a match to TRBD2. CDR3 length equals 17 residues. Germline CDR1 is MGHRA and CDR2 is YSYEKL. Trimming cost V 4 bases and J 9 bases; bases outside gene matches: 10. CDR3 in DNA: TGCGCCAGCAGCCCGTGGACTAGCGGGAGGGCCATGGGTGAGCAGTTCTTC. It yields the protein CASSPWTSGRAMGEQFF.

This clone was seen just once. The chain joins TRBV19 to TRBJ2-3; 7 nucleotides align to TRBD2. Germline V lookup: CDR1 LNHDA, CDR2 SQIVND (reference sequence). V was clipped by 6 bases and J by 2 bases; unmatched bases: 5. The CDR3 is made up of 14 amino acids. CDR3 nucleotides: TGTGCCAGTAGCCGAGCGGGGCCCACAGATACGCAGTATTTT. It specifies CASSRAGPTDTQYF.

V is TRBV7-6 and J is TRBJ1-2; the D is unclear. V was pared by 3 bases and J by 2 bases, with 7 bases between. CDR1 and CDR2 (germline): SGHVS, FNYEAQ. The CDR3 totals 13 residues. The CDR3 here is CASSFTENYGYTF. In nucleotides, the CDR3 is TGTGCCAGCAGCTTTACAGAGAACTATGGCTACACCTTC.

The rearrangement uses TRBV29-1 and TRBJ1-1; 8 bases map to TRBD1. The junction had 9 bases not matched to a gene; V was cut back by 5 bases and J by 10 bases. This CDR3 spans 12 amino acids. Germline CDR1 SQVTM, CDR2 ANQGSEA. The CDR3 DNA sequence: TGCAGCGTTTCCGGACAGGGAGGGACAGCTTTCTTT. Its protein is CSVSGQGGTAFF.

The genes are TRBV27 and TRBJ1-4, with 10 bases lining up with TRBD1. The CDR3 has 15 residues. The J segment lost 6 bases and the V segment lost 5 bases, leaving 6 bases of the junction unmatched. Per germline, CDR1 MNHEY and CDR2 SMNVEV (reference sequence). The chain's CDR3 is CASSPLGQGDEKLFF. The DNA of the CDR3 is TGTGCCAGCAGTCCCTTAGGACAGGGGGATGAAAAACTGTTTTTT.

The chain has TRBV19 and TRBJ2-6, with 8 bases aligning to TRBD1. The junction had 10 bases not matched to a gene; V was cut back by 7 bases and J by 2 bases. CDR1 and CDR2 from the germline V gene are LNHDA and SQIVND (reference sequence). CDR3 size: 17 residues. In DNA, the CDR3 is TGTGCCAGTAACCCCGGACAGGGTATCGCTGGGGCCAACGTCCTGACTTTC. It yields the protein CASNPGQGIAGANVLTF. Variable domain in full (rest from reference TRBV19 and TRBJ2-6): DGGITQSPKYLFRKEGQNVTLSCEQNLNHDAMYWYRQDPGQGLRLIYYSQIVNDFQKGDIAEGYSVSREKKESFPLTVTSAQKNPTAFYLCASNPGQGIAGANVLTFGAGSRLTVL.

The chain carries TRBV6-6 and TRBJ1-2, with TRBD1 identical over 7 bases. Trimming cost V 4 bases and J 5 bases; bases outside gene matches: 7. CDR3 size: 14 residues. CDR1 MNHNY and CDR2 SVGAGI come from the germline V gene (reference sequence). The CDR3 loop reads CASSSTGTDYGYTF. The CDR3 bases are TGTGCCAGCAGTTCCACCGGGACAGATTATGGCTACACCTTC.

This clone was counted once. The DNA of the CDR3 is TGTGCCAGCAGTACCACAGGGTCGTATGAGCAGTTCTTC. It encodes CASSTTGSYEQFF. V usage is TRBV6-6 and J usage is TRBJ2-1; perhaps TRBD1 as D (6 bases). This CDR3 spans 13 amino acids. Trimming stripped 5 bases from V and 8 bases from J, with 13 bases between. Germline CDR1 is MNHNY and CDR2 is SVGAGI (reference sequence).

The chain is built from TRBV28 and TRBJ1-3, with D perhaps matching TRBD1 (6 bases). This CDR3 is built from 15 residues. Per the germline V gene, CDR1 is MDHEN and CDR2 is SYDVKM. V was shortened by 5 bases and J by 0 bases, with 11 bases between the two germline ends. CDR3 protein: CASSKQGSSGNTIYF. The CDR3 DNA reads TGTGCCAGCAGTAAACAGGGTTCCTCTGGAAACACCATATATTTT.

This chain links TRBV20-1 with TRBJ2-5, with D possibly being TRBD2 (5 bases). The CDR3 length is 11 residues. Per the germline V gene, CDR1 is DFQATT and CDR2 is SNEGSKA (reference sequence). The V end was cut by 6 bases, the J end by 7 bases, with 12 bases between. Written as DNA, the CDR3 is TGCAGTGCCAGCGGCTTGGGGACCCAGTACTTC. Encoded protein: CSASGLGTQYF.

The CDR3 DNA is TGTGCCTGGTCCAGGACAGGGAACACTGAAGCTTTCTTT. Encoded protein: CAWSRTGNTEAFF. V gene TRBV30 combines with J gene TRBJ1-1; 7 positions match TRBD1. V was pared by 5 bases and J by 1 base, with 4 bases of the junction left unmatched. The CDR3 runs to 13 residues. Germline CDR1 is GTSNPN and CDR2 is SVGIG (reference sequence).

A single count supports this clone. The CDR3 DNA reads TGTGCCAGCAGCTTGTTCGCGGCTAGCGGGAACTACAATGAGCAGTTCTTC. Its protein product is CASSLFAASGNYNEQFF. The chain joins TRBV5-4 to TRBJ2-1; 9 nucleotides align to TRBD2. The length of the CDR3 is 17 residues. Germline trimming cut 1 base from V and 3 bases from J; bases unmatched to any gene: 8. CDR1 and CDR2 (germline): SGHNT, YYREEE (reference sequence).

The chain carries TRBV12-3 or TRBV12-4 and TRBJ2-6, with D unclear. Trimming removed 7 bases at V and 4 bases at J, with 8 bases between. The CDR3 consists of 13 residues. CDR3 nucleotides: TGTGCCAGCACCCCTCTGGGGGCCAACGTCCTGACTTTC. As protein: CASTPLGANVLTF.

This chain links TRBV19 with TRBJ1-2, with 7 bases that match TRBD1. V lost 7 bases, J lost 8 bases, and 10 bases stayed unmatched. Germline CDR1 is LNHDA and CDR2 is SQIVND (reference sequence). The CDR3 runs to 13 residues. In DNA form, the CDR3 reads TGTGCCAGTAACACACAGGGGCTTGACGGCTACACCTTC. This encodes CASNTQGLDGYTF.